This TCR beta chain was observed in a study of Graves' ophthalmopathy and Graves' hyperthyroidism (dated by TCRdb to the late 2010s). About the investigation overall: A patient counted as having stable hyperthyroidism if there was no progression to ophthalmopathy within 18 months of follow-up. A discovery set of 100 patients (around 40 ophthalmopathy, 55 to 65 stable hyperthyroidism) was enrolled to explore V-J signatures distinguishing ophthalmopathy from hyperthyroidism. In total, some 140 blood samples were TCR-sequenced: under 45 ophthalmopathy, some 80 hyperthyroidism and approximately 17 hyperthyroidism-to-ophthalmopathy patients. T-cell repertoires of thyroid tissue and blood were compared in several hyperthyroidism patients. After sampling, hyperthyroidism patients received methimazole starting at 30 mg daily, and ophthalmopathy patients received high-dose intravenous methylprednisolone. TCR beta repertoire signatures were used to distinguish Graves' ophthalmopathy from Graves' hyperthyroidism and to predict progression to ophthalmopathy. The independent validation cohort included 18 to 20 hyperthyroidism patients plus 17 patients who later progressed from hyperthyroidism to ophthalmopathy. Findings and caveats that apply to the study as a whole: Sample size was not predetermined statistically, and investigators were not blinded to group allocation. In validation, the model predicted ophthalmopathy progression with roughly 68% sensitivity and approximately 78% specificity; some 13 predicted patients were CT-confirmed with GO in a median of 6.5 months. Most expanded thyroid clonotypes with frequency above 0.001 were also detected in blood, suggesting blood repertoires may reflect the thyroid immune response. In cross-validation, the 13-signature model distinguished ophthalmopathy from stable hyperthyroidism with 85% to 90% sensitivity and about 84% specificity, and in the test set the corresponding values were 80% and 75%.

Sequences MNHEY (CDR1) and SMNVEV (CDR2) are obtained from the germline V gene (reference sequence). V drops 4 bases and J drops 4 bases, leaving 10 bases in between. The CDR3 runs 13 amino acids, cysteine and phenylalanine included. Only the CDR3 DNA stays, 39 bases, in frame from base 1. This clonotype was seen many times. Its antigen remains undetermined. There are no base qualities to consult, and no much larger clone falls within one base. For repertoire sequencing, the TCR beta CDR3 regions were amplified from RNA transcripts. HTBI primers and the Qiagen OneStep RT-PCR kit were used in a first-round RT-PCR, which was followed by a second-round multiplex PCR, size selection and purification. Sequencing of the libraries was carried out on an Illumina HiSeq2000 in paired-end mode with 100 bp reads. Processing in the source paper ran as follows. SOAPnuke was used to process the reads, removing any read that contained adapters or uncalled bases, had a mean Phred below 15, or lacked an exact match to the constant primer or identifier. High-quality paired reads were merged with COPE v1.2.5. Each unique nucleotide sequence was treated as a clonotype, and MiTCR v1.1 was used to align the clonotypes to the IMGT TRB V, D and J references. The analysis was limited to V-J combinations with a frequency above 0.0001, which together covered 99.2% of the repertoires. For each V-J combination, a TCR clonal expansion and chaos score was defined as F50 clonal expansion divided by the chaos observed in the TCRdist matrix. Welch's t-statistics and random forest were used to reduce features to about a dozen V-J combinations, which were fed into a naive Bayes classifier. The similarity between thyroid and blood repertoires was quantified using the Morisita-Horn index. The public reads were reprocessed in TCRdb via fastp at Q25 and MiXCR, keeping in-frame beta chains. Each record represents a unique CDR3 protein, reported with the most common genes and DNA among its rows. V and J calls and clone size were set by TCRdb, not the authors. The sample includes approximately 540,000 distinct CDR3 sequences, with under 45% observed a single time. Clones ranked in the top ten supply around 4% of the sample.

Hyperthyroidism patients were newly diagnosed, were aged 18 to 65 years, and had a disease duration under 2 months. Patients were excluded if they had other autoimmune diseases, uncontrolled infections, pregnancy or lactation. Clinical symptoms, serum thyroxine, TRAb, thyroid ultrasound and orbital computed tomography formed the basis of the diagnosis. Total RNA was extracted with Trizol reagent and quality-checked on an Agilent 2100 Bioanalyzer. This chain is built from TRBV27 and TRBJ1-2; no D segment can be confidently identified. This sequence originates from an adult man with Graves' hyperthyroidism. The sample was peripheral blood or thyroid tissue (not recorded which). CDR3 protein: CASSSHFGYGYTF. At the DNA level, the sequence is TGTGCCAGCAGTTCCCATTTCGGCTATGGCTACACCTTC.